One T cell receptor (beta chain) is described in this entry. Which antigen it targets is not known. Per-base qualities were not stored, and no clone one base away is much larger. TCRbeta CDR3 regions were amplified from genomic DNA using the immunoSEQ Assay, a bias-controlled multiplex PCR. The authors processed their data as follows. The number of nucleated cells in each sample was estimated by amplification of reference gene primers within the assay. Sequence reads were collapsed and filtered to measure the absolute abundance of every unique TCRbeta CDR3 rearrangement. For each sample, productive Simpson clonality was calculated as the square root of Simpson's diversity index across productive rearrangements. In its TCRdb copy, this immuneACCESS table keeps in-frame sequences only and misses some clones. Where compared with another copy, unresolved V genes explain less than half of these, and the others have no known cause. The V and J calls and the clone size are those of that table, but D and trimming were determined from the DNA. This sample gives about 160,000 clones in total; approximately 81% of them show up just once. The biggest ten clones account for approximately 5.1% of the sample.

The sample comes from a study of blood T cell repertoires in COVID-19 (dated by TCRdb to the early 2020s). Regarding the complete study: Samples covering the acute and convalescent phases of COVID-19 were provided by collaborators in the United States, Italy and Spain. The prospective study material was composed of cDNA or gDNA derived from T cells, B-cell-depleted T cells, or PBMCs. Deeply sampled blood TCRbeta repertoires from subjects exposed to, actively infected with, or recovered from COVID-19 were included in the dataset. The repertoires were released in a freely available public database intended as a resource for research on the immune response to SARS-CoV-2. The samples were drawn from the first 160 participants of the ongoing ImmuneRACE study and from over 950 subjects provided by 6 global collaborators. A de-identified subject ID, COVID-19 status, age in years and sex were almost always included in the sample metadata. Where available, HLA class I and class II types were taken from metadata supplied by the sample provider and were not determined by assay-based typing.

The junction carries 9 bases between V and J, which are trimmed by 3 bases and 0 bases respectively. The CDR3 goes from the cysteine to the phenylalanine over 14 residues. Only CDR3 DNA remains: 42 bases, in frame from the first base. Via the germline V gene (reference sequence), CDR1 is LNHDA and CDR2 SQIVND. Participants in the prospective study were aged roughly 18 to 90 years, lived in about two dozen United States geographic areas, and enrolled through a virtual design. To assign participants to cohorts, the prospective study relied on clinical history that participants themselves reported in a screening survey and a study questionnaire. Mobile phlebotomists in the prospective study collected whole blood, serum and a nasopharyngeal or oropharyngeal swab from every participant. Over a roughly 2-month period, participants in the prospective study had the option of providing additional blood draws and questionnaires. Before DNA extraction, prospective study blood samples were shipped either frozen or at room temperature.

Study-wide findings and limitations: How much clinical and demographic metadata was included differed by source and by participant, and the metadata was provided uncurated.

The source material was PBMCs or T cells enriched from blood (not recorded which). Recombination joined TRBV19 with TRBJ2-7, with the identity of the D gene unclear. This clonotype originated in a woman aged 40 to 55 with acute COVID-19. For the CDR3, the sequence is CASSIFASSYEQYF. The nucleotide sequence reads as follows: TGTGCCAGTAGTATCTTCGCTAGCTCCTACGAGCAGTACTTC.